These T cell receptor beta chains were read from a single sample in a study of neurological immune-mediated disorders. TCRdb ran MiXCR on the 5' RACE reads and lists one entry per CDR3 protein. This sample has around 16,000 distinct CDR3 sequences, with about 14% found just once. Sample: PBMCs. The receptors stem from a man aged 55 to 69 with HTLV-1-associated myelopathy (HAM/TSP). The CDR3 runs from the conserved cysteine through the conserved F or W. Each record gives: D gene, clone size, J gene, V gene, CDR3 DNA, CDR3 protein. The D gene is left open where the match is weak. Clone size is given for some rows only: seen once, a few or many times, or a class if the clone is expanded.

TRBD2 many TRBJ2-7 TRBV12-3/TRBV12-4 TGTGCCAGCAGTTTAGCCCGGGGGGGCTACGAGCAGTACTTC CASSLARGGYEQYF
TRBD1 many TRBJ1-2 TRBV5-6 TGTGCCAGCAGCCCCGAGGGGCTACAGGGGGCGTTCGACTATGGCTACACCTTC CASSPEGLQGAFDYGYTF
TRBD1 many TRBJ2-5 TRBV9 TGTGCCAGCAGCGCTGGGGACAGGGCCCAAGAGACCCAGTACTTC CASSAGDRAQETQYF
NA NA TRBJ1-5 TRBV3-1 TGTGCCAACAGCCAGAGCGGGTCGGGCAATCATCCCCAGCATTTT CANSQSGSGNHPQHF
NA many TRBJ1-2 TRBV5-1 TGCGCCAGCAGCTTGGCCCAACTTGGGGGGCGAAAAGGCTACACCTTC CASSLAQLGGRKGYTF
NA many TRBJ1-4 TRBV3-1 TGTGCCAGCAGCCAAGGCCGCTGGTCCGAAAAACTGTTTTTT CASSQGRWSEKLFF
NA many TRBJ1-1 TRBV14 TGTGCCAGCAGCTCCCGAGGGGGGGTTAACACTGAAGCTTTCTTT CASSSRGGVNTEAFF
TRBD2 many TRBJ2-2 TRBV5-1 TGCGCCAGCAGGAGGGATCTGACTAGCGGGGGGGAGCTGTTTTTT CASRRDLTSGGELFF
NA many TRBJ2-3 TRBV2 TGTGCCAGCAGTGAACTCTCTAGCACAGATACGCAGTATTTT CASSELSSTDTQYF
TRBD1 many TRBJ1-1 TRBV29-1 TGCAGCGTGCTCACAGGGGCGGGGAACACTGAAGCTTTCTTT CSVLTGAGNTEAFF
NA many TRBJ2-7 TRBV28 TGTGCCAGCAGTACCGGAGACAGCTCCTACGAGCAGTACTTC CASSTGDSSYEQYF
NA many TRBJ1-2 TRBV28 TGTGCCAGCTACGGGTTCGGGGCTGGCTACACCTTC CASYGFGAGYTF
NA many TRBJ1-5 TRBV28 TGTGCCAGCTTGGAGCGTTGGGTTCAGCCCCAGCATTTT CASLERWVQPQHF
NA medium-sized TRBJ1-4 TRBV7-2 TGTGCCAGCAGCCCCCCCGGGGTGGCATTGGAAAAACTGTTTTTT CASSPPGVALEKLFF
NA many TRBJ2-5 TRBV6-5 TGTGCCAGCAGAAGTCCCACGGACCAAGAGACCCAGTACTTC CASRSPTDQETQYF
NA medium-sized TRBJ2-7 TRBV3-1 TGTGCCAGCAGCCAAGAGGGCACCTTCTCCTACGAGCAGTACTTC CASSQEGTFSYEQYF
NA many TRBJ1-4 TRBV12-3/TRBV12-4 TGTGCCAGCAGCTTCGGGGAAGGAGCAACTAATGAAAAACTGTTTTTT CASSFGEGATNEKLFF
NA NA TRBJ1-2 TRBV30 TGTGCCTCCGGGGGCCTACTTAACTATGGCTACACCTTC CASGGLLNYGYTF
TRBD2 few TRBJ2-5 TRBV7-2 TGTGCCAGCCGGGGGGGGAACCAAGAGACCCAGTACTTC CASRGGNQETQYF
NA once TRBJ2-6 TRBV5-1 TGCGCCAGCAGCTTGGGCGTTGGGGGCTCTAGGGGCAACGTCCTGACTTTC CASSLGVGGSRGNVLTF
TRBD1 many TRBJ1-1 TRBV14 TGTGCCAGCAGCCAAGTACGGGACAGCTTGAATCAAGCTTTCTTT CASSQVRDSLNQAFF
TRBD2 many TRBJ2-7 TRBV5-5 TGTGCCAGCAGCCCCGCGGGACTACCTGGCTACGAGCAGTACTTC CASSPAGLPGYEQYF
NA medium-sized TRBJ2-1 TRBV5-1 TGCGCCAGCAGCTTGGCGCGGGGCCCCTACAATGAGCAGTTCTTC CASSLARGPYNEQFF
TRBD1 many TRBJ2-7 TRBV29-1 TGCAGCGCGGTAGGACAGGGGACCTACGAGCAGTACTTC CSAVGQGTYEQYF
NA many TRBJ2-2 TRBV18 TGTGCCAGCTCATCGGACACCGGGGAGCTGTTTTTT CASSSDTGELFF
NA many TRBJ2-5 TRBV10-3 TGTGCCATCAGTGACTCGAGGGGGGCAGGGGAGACCCAGTACTTC CAISDSRGAGETQYF
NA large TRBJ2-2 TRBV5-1 TGCGCCAGCAGCCGGGACACTAACACCGGGGAGCTGTTTTTT CASSRDTNTGELFF
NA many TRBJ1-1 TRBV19 TGTGCCAGTAGTGGGGCATTGATTGGCACTGAAGCTTTCTTT CASSGALIGTEAFF
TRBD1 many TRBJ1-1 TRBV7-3 TGTGCCAGCAGCCGACAGGGGATGGGGAACACTGAAGCTTTCTTT CASSRQGMGNTEAFF
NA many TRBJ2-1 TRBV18 TGTGCCAGCTCACCCTATCGCGGTGAGCAGTTCTTC CASSPYRGEQFF
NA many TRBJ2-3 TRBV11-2 TGTGCCAGCAGCTTAGGGTTGTTCACAGATACGCAGTATTTT CASSLGLFTDTQYF
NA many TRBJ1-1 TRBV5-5 TGTGCCAGCAGCCCCGGTCTATTCACCTTGAACACTGAAGCTTTCTTT CASSPGLFTLNTEAFF
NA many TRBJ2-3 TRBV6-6 TGTGCCAGCAGGATCCCTAAGCCAGATACGCAGTATTTT CASRIPKPDTQYF
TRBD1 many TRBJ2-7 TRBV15 TGTGCCACCAGCACCCGGGCAGGGGGAAGCGAGTACGAGCAGTACTTC CATSTRAGGSEYEQYF
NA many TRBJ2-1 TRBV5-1 TGCGCCAGCAGCTTGGAAGGTTCCGAGCAGTTCTTC CASSLEGSEQFF
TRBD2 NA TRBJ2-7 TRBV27 TGTGCCAGCAGTAGACTAGCGGGGGTCTACGAGCAGTACTTC CASSRLAGVYEQYF
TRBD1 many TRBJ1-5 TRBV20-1 TGCAGTGCTACACACAGGGGCGGCAATCAGCCCCAGCATTTT CSATHRGGNQPQHF
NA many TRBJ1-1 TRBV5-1 TGCGCCAGCAGCTTGACGGCCCAGGTGAACACTGAAGCTTTCTTT CASSLTAQVNTEAFF
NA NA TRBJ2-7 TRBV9 TGTGCCAGCTCCCAGGGGAGGGGGCTTGAGCAGTACTTC CASSQGRGLEQYF
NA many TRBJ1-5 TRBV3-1 TGTGCCAGCAGCCGAAAAAGCAATCAGCCCCAGCATTTT CASSRKSNQPQHF
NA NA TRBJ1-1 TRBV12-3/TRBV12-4 TGTGCCAGCACCGCCCCCCGGGGGCGCGTGACTGAAGCTTTCTTT CASTAPRGRVTEAFF
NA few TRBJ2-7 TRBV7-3 TGTGCCAGCAGCTTAAGGGGTGGACAGTCCTACGAGCAGTACTTC CASSLRGGQSYEQYF